The present TCR beta chain was sequenced within a study of T cells in Graves' hyperthyroidism and ophthalmopathy. About the study: Any treatment followed the collection of peripheral blood at initial diagnosis.

This clonotype was observed many times. Its matching antigen is unknown. RNA transcripts were the template for amplifying TCR beta CDR3 regions. The TCR CDR3 was amplified in a first-round RT-PCR using the HTBI primer set. TCRdb passed the multiplex PCR reads through MiXCR, listing each CDR3 protein once. Here the sample spans hundreds of thousands of distinct CDR3 sequences, about 25% being singletons. Germline V CDR1 and CDR2: GTSNPN, SVGIG (reference sequence). CDR3 length: 14 amino acids. Between the trimmed V and J ends, which lost 0 bases and 2 bases, there was a span of 10 bases. Overall study findings and caveats: A model built on 13 V-J features separated ophthalmopathy from stable hyperthyroidism.

The chain couples TRBV30 to TRBJ1-1, with a tentative D call TRBD1 (6 bases). The sequenced sample was blood. This sequence originates from a woman in her thirties or forties with Graves' ophthalmopathy. The CDR3 bases are TGTGCCTGGAGTGTAGTCAGGGGAAACACTGAAGCTTTCTTT. This sequence encodes CAWSVVRGNTEAFF. Based on the CDR3 plus reference TRBV30 and TRBJ1-1, the full variable domain is SQTIHQWPATLVQPVGSPLSLECTVEGTSNPNLYWYRQAAGRGLQLLFYSVGIGQISSEVPQNLSASRPQDRQFILSSKKLLLSDSGFYLCAWSVVRGNTEAFFGQGTRLTVV.